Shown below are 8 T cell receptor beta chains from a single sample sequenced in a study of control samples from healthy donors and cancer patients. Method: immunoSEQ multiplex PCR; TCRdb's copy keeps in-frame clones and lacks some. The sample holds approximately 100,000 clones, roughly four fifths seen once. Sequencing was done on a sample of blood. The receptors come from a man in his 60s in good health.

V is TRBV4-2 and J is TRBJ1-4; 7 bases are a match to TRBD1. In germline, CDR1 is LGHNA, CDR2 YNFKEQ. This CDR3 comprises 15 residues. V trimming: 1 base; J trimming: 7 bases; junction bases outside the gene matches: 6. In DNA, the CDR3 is TGTGCCAGCAGCCAAGTAGACAGGGCGGCTGAAAAACTGTTTTTT. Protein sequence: CASSQVDRAAEKLFF.

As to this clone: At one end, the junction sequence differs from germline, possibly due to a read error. Written as DNA, the CDR3 is TGTGCCAGCAGTTTAGAGGTGGGGACAGATGAAAAACTGTTTTTT. Translated: CASSLEVGTDEKLFF. This chain uses TRBV7-6 with TRBJ1-4; TRBD1 aligns across 7 bases. The V gene's germline CDR1 is SGHVS and CDR2 FNYEAQ. The CDR3 extends over 15 amino acids.

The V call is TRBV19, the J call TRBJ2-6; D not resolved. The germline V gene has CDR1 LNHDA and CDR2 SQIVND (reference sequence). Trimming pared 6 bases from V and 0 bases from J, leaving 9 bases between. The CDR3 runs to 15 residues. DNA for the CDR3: TGTGCCAGTAGATCGGTGGGCTCTGGGGCCAACGTCCTGACTTTC. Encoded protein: CASRSVGSGANVLTF.

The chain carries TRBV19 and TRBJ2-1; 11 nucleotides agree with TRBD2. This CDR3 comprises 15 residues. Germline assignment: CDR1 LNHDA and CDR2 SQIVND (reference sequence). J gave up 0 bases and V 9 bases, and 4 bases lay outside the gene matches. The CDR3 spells CASTTSGSSYNEQFF. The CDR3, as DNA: TGTGCCAGCACTACTAGCGGGAGCTCCTACAATGAGCAGTTCTTC.

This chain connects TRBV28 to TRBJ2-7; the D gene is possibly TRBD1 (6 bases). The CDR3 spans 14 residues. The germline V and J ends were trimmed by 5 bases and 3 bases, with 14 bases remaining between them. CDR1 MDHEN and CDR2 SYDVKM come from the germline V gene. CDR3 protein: CASSAYRENYEQYF. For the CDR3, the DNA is TGTGCCAGCAGTGCTTACAGGGAGAACTACGAGCAGTACTTC.

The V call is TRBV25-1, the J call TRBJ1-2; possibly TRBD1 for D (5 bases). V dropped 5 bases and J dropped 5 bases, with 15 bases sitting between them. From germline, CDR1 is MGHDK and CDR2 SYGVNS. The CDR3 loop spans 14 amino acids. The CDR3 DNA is TGTGCCAGCAGTCCCAATTACGACAGATATGGCTACACCTTC. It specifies CASSPNYDRYGYTF.

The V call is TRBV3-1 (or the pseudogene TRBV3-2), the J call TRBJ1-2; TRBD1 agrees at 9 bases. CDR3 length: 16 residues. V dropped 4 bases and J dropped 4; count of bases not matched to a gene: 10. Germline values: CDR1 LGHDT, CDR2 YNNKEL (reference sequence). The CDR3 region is CASSRRTQGAAYGYTF. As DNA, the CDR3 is TGTGCCAGCAGCCGCCGGACACAGGGGGCGGCCTATGGCTACACCTTC.

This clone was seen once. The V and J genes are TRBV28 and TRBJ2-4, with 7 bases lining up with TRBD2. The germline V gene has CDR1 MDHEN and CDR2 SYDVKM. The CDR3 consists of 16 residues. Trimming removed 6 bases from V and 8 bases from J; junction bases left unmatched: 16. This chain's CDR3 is CASSPFGLGGSDIQYF. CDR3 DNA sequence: TGTGCCAGCAGCCCCTTTGGGCTCGGGGGGTCTGACATTCAGTACTTC.